These 28 T cell receptor beta chains were all obtained from the same sample, sequenced in a study of T cells in Graves' hyperthyroidism and ophthalmopathy (dated by TCRdb to the late 2010s). The library was produced with multiplex PCR. TCRdb shows the sequencer as Illumina HiSeq 2000. TCR beta CDR3 regions were amplified from RNA transcripts. The TCR CDR3 was subjected to a first round of RT-PCR using the HTBI primer set and the Qiagen OneStep RT-PCR kit. TCRdb applied fastp at Q25 and MiXCR to the public reads, then kept only in-frame beta chains. CDR3 protein duplicates are merged, each entry listing the most common genes and DNA. The sample records around 350,000 distinct CDR3 sequences, about 18% of which are singletons. The top ten clonotypes cover 30% to 35% of the sample. Sequenced: blood. Receptor source: a woman in her thirties with Graves' hyperthyroidism that later progressed to Graves' ophthalmopathy.

CDR3 DNA: TGCGCCAGCACCCCCTTTGCAGGTGGCTACGAGCAGTACTTC. Protein product: CASTPFAGGYEQYF. The V call is TRBV5-1, the J call TRBJ2-7; D not certain. CDR3 length equals 14 residues. The germline V gene has CDR1 SGHRS and CDR2 YFSETQ. Trimming took off 6 bases at V and 3 bases at J, with 16 bases between the two ends.

This clonotype was detected many times. The chain employs TRBV3-1 and TRBJ2-1, with 7 bases that match TRBD2. The germline V gene has CDR1 LGHDT and CDR2 YNNKEL (reference sequence). V gave up 3 bases and J gave up 7 bases; unmatched junction bases: 9. This CDR3 comprises 15 residues. The CDR3 loop reads CASSHRGLVSNEQFF. DNA of the CDR3: TGTGCCAGCAGCCACCGAGGACTAGTAAGTAATGAGCAGTTCTTC.

This clonotype was picked up many times. V and J are TRBV11-2 and TRBJ2-3; either TRBD1 or TRBD2 may fit D (5 bases each). CDR1 and CDR2 from the germline V gene are SGHAT and FQNNGV. The CDR3 contains 17 residues. The V end lost 0 bases, the J end lost 6 bases, and 19 bases lay between the germline ends. The CDR3 DNA sequence: TGTGCCAGCAGCTTAGACCGCGACCTCTTAGGGGAGGATACGCAGTATTTT. This codes for CASSLDRDLLGEDTQYF.

This clonotype was detected many times. This chain joins TRBV6-1 and TRBJ2-5; tentative D call: TRBD2 (7 bases). CDR1 MNHNS and CDR2 SASEGT come from the germline V gene. The CDR3 contains 15 residues. V dropped 3 bases and J dropped 5 bases, with 16 bases sitting between them. CDR3 bases: TGTGCCAGCAGTGAGGAGTGGGGGGGGGCGGAGACCCAGTACTTC. Its translation: CASSEEWGGAETQYF.

This clonotype was picked up many times. V is TRBV28 and J is TRBJ2-3; D not certain. This CDR3 is 11 amino acids long. Trimming left V 3 bases short and J 6 bases short, with 4 bases between. Per germline, CDR1 MDHEN and CDR2 SYDVKM. CDR3 bases: TGTGCCAGCAGTTTCTTTGATACGCAGTATTTT. This sequence encodes CASSFFDTQYF.

The chain combines TRBV2 with TRBJ1-6, with D unclear. Per germline, CDR1 SNHLY and CDR2 FYNNEI. The CDR3 has 12 residues. V lost 1 base and J lost 16, with 11 bases in between. CDR3 bases: TGTGCCAGCAGTGAAGGTCGGTCAACGCTCCACTTT. Its protein is CASSEGRSTLHF.

This clonotype was found many times. The V gene is TRBV5-1, the J gene TRBJ1-2; the match to TRBD1 covers 8 bases. After removal of 4 bases from V and 8 bases from J, the junction contained 7 bases not matched to a gene. Germline CDR1 and CDR2: SGHRS and YFSETQ. The CDR3 contains 13 residues. The CDR3 coding sequence is TGCGCCAGCAGCACGACAGGGGCGCTCGGCTACACCTTC. Protein: CASSTTGALGYTF.

In its sample, this clonotype was seen many times. This chain uses TRBV28 with TRBJ1-5; tentative D call: TRBD1 (6 bases). The CDR3 has 19 residues. From germline, CDR1 is MDHEN and CDR2 SYDVKM. V lost 5 bases, J lost 0 bases, and 23 bases lay in between. The CDR3 DNA is TGTGCCAGCAGTACTTACAGGGATTCCCTTTATTATAGCAATCAGCCCCAGCATTTT. This encodes CASSTYRDSLYYSNQPQHF. Combining the CDR3 with reference TRBV28 and TRBJ1-5 gives the whole variable domain DVKVTQSSRYLVKRTGEKVFLECVQDMDHENMFWYRQDPGLGLRLIYFSYDVKMKEKGDIPEGYSVSREKKERFSLILESASTNQTSMYLCASSTYRDSLYYSNQPQHFGDGTRLSIL.

This chain joins TRBV6-5 and TRBJ2-7, with TRBD2 matching over 9 bases. This CDR3 region has 15 residues. From germline, CDR1 is MNHEY and CDR2 SVGAGI. J lost 1 base, V lost 3 bases, and 4 bases had no gene match. CDR3 DNA: TGTGCCAGCAGTTATAGCGGGAGCGGATCCTACGAGCAGTACTTC. Protein sequence: CASSYSGSGSYEQYF.

In this sample, this clonotype turned up many times. The chain carries TRBV6-1 and TRBJ1-5, with 10 bases identical to TRBD1. With V trimmed by 6 bases and J by 1 base, 3 bases remained unmatched. The CDR3 has 15 residues. Per germline, CDR1 MNHNS and CDR2 SASEGT. This CDR3 reads CASSRTGGSNQPQHF. CDR3 DNA: TGTGCCAGCAGCCGGACAGGGGGAAGCAATCAGCCCCAGCATTTT.

This clonotype was seen ten or more times. The chain couples TRBV12-3 or TRBV12-4 to TRBJ1-2; D not resolved. V was pared by 8 bases and J by 4 bases, with 14 bases between. This CDR3 contains 13 residues. DNA of the CDR3: TGTGCCAGCTGCCTGCCCGCCGCCTATGGCTACACCTTC. Amino acid sequence: CASCLPAAYGYTF.

The sample holds many counts of this clonotype. This rearrangement joins TRBV7-2 to TRBJ2-7, with D hard to call. V lost 3 bases and J lost 5, with 8 bases in between. CDR3 length equals 12 residues. Germline V CDR1 and CDR2: SGHTA, FQGNSA. CDR3 sequence (DNA): TGTGCCAGCAGCTTTACCTGGGACGAGCAGTACTTC. Encoded protein: CASSFTWDEQYF.

On this clonotype: A much larger clone differs from this one at a single base, so this may be a read error. As the CDR3 is not closed by the conserved phenylalanine or tryptophan, this likely results from a read error. The chain recombines TRBV20-1 with TRBJ1-1, with 7 bases lining up with TRBD1. The CDR3 consists of 15 residues. J lost 0 bases, V lost 7 bases, and 11 bases had no gene match. Germline values: CDR1 DFQATT, CDR2 SNEGSKA (reference sequence). DNA of the CDR3: TGCAGTGTCAGGGGGGGTCACGGAATGAACACTGAAGCTTTCGTT. Protein sequence: CSVRGGHGMNTEAFV.

This clonotype showed up many times. V is TRBV28 and J is TRBJ1-1; TRBD1 might be the D (5 bases). There are 13 residues in the CDR3. Between the trimmed V and J ends, which lost 4 bases and 5 bases, there was a span of 11 bases. Per germline, CDR1 MDHEN and CDR2 SYDVKM. The CDR3 nucleotides are TGTGCCAGCAGTTCAGGGTTTATTACTGAAGCTTTCTTT. Protein product: CASSSGFITEAFF.

A few counts support this clonotype. The V gene is TRBV20-1, the J gene TRBJ2-1; D might be TRBD2 (6 bases). V was shortened by 3 bases and J by 1 base, with 10 bases between the two germline ends. The CDR3 covers 14 residues. Per germline, CDR1 DFQATT and CDR2 SNEGSKA (reference sequence). This chain's CDR3 is CSARGRDSYNEQFF. CDR3 bases: TGCAGTGCTAGGGGGCGGGATTCCTACAATGAGCAGTTCTTC.

In its sample, this clonotype was seen many times. The V gene is TRBV11-2, the J gene TRBJ2-3; D may be TRBD2 (5 bases). In germline, CDR1 is SGHAT, CDR2 FQNNGV. V was cut by 5 bases and J by 4 bases, with 19 bases left in between. CDR3 length equals 16 residues. The CDR3 loop is CASSLGLVLAADTQYF. CDR3 DNA sequence: TGTGCCAGCAGCCTAGGGCTAGTTCTAGCAGCAGATACGCAGTATTTT.

In its sample, this clonotype was seen a few times. This sequence joins TRBV29-1 and TRBJ1-1; TRBD1 is a possible D gene (6 bases). The germline gives CDR1 SQVTM, CDR2 ANQGSEA. This CDR3 has 13 amino acids. The germline V and J ends were trimmed by 3 bases and 6 bases, with 14 bases remaining between them. CDR3: CSVDGGRIPEAFF. CDR3 coding DNA: TGCAGCGTTGATGGGGGGCGGATCCCTGAAGCTTTCTTT.

This clonotype was seen only a few times. The chain uses TRBV14 and TRBJ2-3; weak D call: TRBD2 (6 bases). V dropped 2 bases and J dropped 0 bases, with 12 bases sitting between them. The CDR3 loop spans 16 amino acids. Germline-derived CDR1 and CDR2 are SGHDN and FVKESK. In nucleotides, the CDR3 is TGTGCCAGCAGCCAAACCCCGGGACTTAGCACAGATACGCAGTATTTT. This translates into CASSQTPGLSTDTQYF.

This clonotype occurred many times. This chain links TRBV28 with TRBJ2-7; a weak D match, TRBD1 (6 bases). CDR1 and CDR2 from the germline V gene are MDHEN and SYDVKM. The length of the CDR3 is 14 residues. Trimming shortened V by 1 base and J by 5 bases, and 12 bases separated the two germline ends. In DNA, the CDR3 is TGTGCCAGCAGTTTATCCGGCGACAGGAACGAGCAGTACTTC. It encodes CASSLSGDRNEQYF.

This clonotype was found many times. This chain uses TRBV27 with TRBJ2-1, with 10 bases lining up with TRBD2. Germline CDR1 and CDR2: MNHEY and SMNVEV (reference sequence). Trimming at V came to 7 bases and at J to 4 bases, leaving 7 bases not matched to a gene. The CDR3 covers 15 residues. CDR3 DNA: TGTGCCAGCAACCCTAGCGGGGGCGATTACAATGAGCAGTTCTTC. This codes for CASNPSGGDYNEQFF.

The chain uses TRBV11-3 and TRBJ2-5; 10 bases align to TRBD1. The germline V gene has CDR1 SGHNT and CDR2 YENEEA. Germline trimming cut 6 bases from V and 5 bases from J; bases unmatched to any gene: 9. The CDR3 sequence is 15 residues long. DNA for the CDR3: TGTGCCAGCAGACGACGACAGGGGGCGGGGGAGACCCAGTACTTC. The encoded protein is CASRRRQGAGETQYF.

V usage is TRBV20-1 and J usage is TRBJ2-3; possible D gene TRBD2, 7 bases. Germline V gene data show CDR1 as DFQATT and CDR2 as SNEGSKA (reference sequence). The CDR3 extends over 14 amino acids. Trimming left V 7 bases short and J 9 bases short, with 23 bases between. CDR3 DNA sequence: TGCAGTGTTCAGCTGCGGGGGCCGAGGGAAACGCAGTATTTT. Translated, it gives CSVQLRGPRETQYF.

This clonotype was observed many times. J is TRBJ1-1 and V is TRBV4-1, with D unclear. V was clipped by 5 bases and J by 3 bases, with 16 bases between them. Germline lookup yields CDR1 MGHRA and CDR2 YSYEKL. The CDR3 loop spans 15 amino acids. The CDR3 here is CASSTRPSLDTEAFF. The CDR3 DNA follows: TGCGCCAGCAGCACCCGGCCATCTTTGGACACTGAAGCTTTCTTT.

The chain recombines TRBV5-1 with TRBJ2-7; D may correspond to TRBD1 or TRBD2 (5 bases each). CDR3 length: 15 residues. From germline, CDR1 is SGHRS and CDR2 YFSETQ. The germline V and J ends were trimmed by 4 bases and 3 bases, with 17 bases remaining between them. The CDR3 nucleotides read TGCGCCAGCAGCGGGACCAAGGCAGCCTTCTACGAGCAGTACTTC. It encodes CASSGTKAAFYEQYF.

At least ten counts were recorded for this clonotype. CDR3 region: CAIRQKETQYF. The CDR3 region has the DNA TGTGCCATCAGACAGAAAGAGACCCAGTACTTC. The rearrangement joins TRBV10-3 to TRBJ2-5; D unclear. Germline lookup yields CDR1 ENHRY and CDR2 SYGVKD. The CDR3 runs 11 residues. Trimming removed 6 bases at V and 3 bases at J, with 5 bases between.

This clonotype was recorded a few times. The chain recombines TRBV6-5 with TRBJ2-7; 8 bases are a match to TRBD1. Trimming cost V 3 bases and J 7 bases; bases outside gene matches: 5. CDR3 length equals 13 residues. Germline V gene lookup returns CDR1 MNHEY and CDR2 SVGAGI. CDR3: CASSYLGQVEQYF. The CDR3 DNA is TGTGCCAGCAGTTATTTGGGACAGGTTGAGCAGTACTTC.

The J gene is TRBJ2-2, the V gene TRBV5-1; D is perhaps TRBD1 (6 bases). V lost 4 bases and J 2 bases, leaving 21 bases between the germline ends. Looked up from germline, CDR1 is SGHRS and CDR2 is YFSETQ. The CDR3 spans 18 residues. CDR3 sequence (DNA): TGCGCCAGCAGCGCACAAATCCGGGGTGGGACAAACACCGGGGAGCTGTTTTTT. This codes for CASSAQIRGGTNTGELFF.

V gene TRBV20-1 combines with J gene TRBJ1-5; D is perhaps TRBD1 (6 bases). The length of the CDR3 is 14 residues. V dropped 4 bases and J dropped 4 bases, with 14 bases sitting between them. Germline values: CDR1 DFQATT, CDR2 SNEGSKA (reference sequence). The CDR3 region has the DNA TGCAGTGCTAAACTGGACAGCCCTAATCAGCCCCAGCATTTT. This codes for CSAKLDSPNQPQHF.